This TCR beta chain emerged from a study of beta chain features in type 1 diabetes. Study-wide findings and caveats: For patients, the naive, central memory and Treg TCRB repertoires appeared more alike than for healthy donors.

In total, each donor contributed a single heparinised blood draw that averaged approximately 120 mL. Sorted CD4+ subsets: naive, central memory, regulatory, stem cell-like memory (CD45RO/CCR7/CD25/CD127/CD95/CD27 panel). To note about this clone: Antigen specificity is unknown.

Every bit of the isolated RNA underwent reverse transcription, so sequencing read expressed TCRB transcripts. Sequencing used immunoSEQ multiplex PCR; TCRdb keeps in-frame clones, though not all of them. The sample comprises 130,000 or so clones, about 10% of which are singletons, and 0.68% rests with the top ten. V dropped 4 bases and J dropped 2; count of bases not matched to a gene: 2. CDR1 is SGHRS, CDR2 YFSETQ, per germline. The CDR3 consists of 15 residues. Sequenced: central memory CD4+ T cells from blood. The clonotype originates from a man younger than 35 in good health. V is TRBV5-1 and J is TRBJ2-3, with 12 bases fitting TRBD2. DNA for the CDR3: TGCGCCAGCAGCCGACTAGCGGGGGACACAGATACGCAGTATTTT. Translation gives CASSRLAGDTDTQYF.